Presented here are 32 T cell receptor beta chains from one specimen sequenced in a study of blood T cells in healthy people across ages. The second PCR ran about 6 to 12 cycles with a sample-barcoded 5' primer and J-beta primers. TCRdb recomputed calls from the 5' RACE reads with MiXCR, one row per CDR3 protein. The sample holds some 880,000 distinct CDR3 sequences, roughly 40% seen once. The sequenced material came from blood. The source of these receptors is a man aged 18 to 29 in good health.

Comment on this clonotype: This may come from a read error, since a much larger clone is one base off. CDR3 in DNA: TGTGCCATCAGTGATTTTCTCGGGACAAGGTACGAGCAGTACTTC. It yields the protein CAISDFLGTRYEQYF. This sequence joins TRBV10-3 and TRBJ2-7, with a tentative D call TRBD1 (6 bases). Looked up from germline, CDR1 is ENHRY and CDR2 is SYGVKD. Trimming removed 3 bases at V and 4 bases at J, with 16 bases between. The CDR3 sequence is 15 residues long.

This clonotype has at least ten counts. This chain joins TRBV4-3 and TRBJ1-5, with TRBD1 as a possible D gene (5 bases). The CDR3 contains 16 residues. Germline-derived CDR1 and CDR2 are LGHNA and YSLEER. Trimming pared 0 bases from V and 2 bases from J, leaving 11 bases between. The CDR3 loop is CASSQDRRGGNQPQHF. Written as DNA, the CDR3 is TGCGCCAGCAGCCAAGATCGGAGAGGGGGCAATCAGCCCCAGCATTTT.

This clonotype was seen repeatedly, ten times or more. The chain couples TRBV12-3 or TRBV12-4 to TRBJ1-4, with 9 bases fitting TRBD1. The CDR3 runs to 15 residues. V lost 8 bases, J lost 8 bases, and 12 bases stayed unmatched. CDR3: CASRMRGQGGEKLFF. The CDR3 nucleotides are TGTGCCAGCCGCATGAGGGGACAGGGAGGAGAAAAACTGTTTTTT.

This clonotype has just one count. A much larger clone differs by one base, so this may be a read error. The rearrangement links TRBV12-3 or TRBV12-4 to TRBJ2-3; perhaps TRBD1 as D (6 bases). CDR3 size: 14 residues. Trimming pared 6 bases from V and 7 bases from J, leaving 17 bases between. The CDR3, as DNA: TGTGCCAGCAGGCGGTCATCAGGGGAAAATACGCAGTATTTT. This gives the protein CASRRSSGENTQYF.

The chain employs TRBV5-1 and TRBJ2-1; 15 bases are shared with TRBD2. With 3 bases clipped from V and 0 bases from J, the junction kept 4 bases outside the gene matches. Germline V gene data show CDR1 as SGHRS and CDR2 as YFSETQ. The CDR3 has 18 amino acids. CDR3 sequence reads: CASSSGTSGGPSYNEQFF. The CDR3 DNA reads TGCGCCAGCAGCTCGGGGACTAGCGGGGGGCCCTCCTACAATGAGCAGTTCTTC.

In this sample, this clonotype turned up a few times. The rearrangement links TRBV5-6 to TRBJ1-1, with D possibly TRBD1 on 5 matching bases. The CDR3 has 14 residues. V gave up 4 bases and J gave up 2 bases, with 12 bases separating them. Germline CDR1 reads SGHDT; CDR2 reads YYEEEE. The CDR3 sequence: CASSTRQSNTEAFF. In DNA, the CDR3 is TGTGCCAGCAGCACCAGACAGAGTAACACTGAAGCTTTCTTT.

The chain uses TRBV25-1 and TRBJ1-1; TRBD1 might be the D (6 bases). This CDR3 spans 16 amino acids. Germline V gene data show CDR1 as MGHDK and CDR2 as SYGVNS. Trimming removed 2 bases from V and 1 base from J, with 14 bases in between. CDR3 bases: TGTGCCAGCAGTGAAGTTCTAGGGGGTGAGAACACTGAAGCTTTCTTT. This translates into CASSEVLGGENTEAFF.

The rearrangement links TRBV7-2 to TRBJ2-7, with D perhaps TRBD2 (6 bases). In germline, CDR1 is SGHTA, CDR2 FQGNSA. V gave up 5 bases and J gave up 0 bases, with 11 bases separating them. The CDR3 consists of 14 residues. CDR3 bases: TGTGCCAGCAGCCTGCGGGACCTCTCCTACGAGCAGTACTTC. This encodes CASSLRDLSYEQYF.

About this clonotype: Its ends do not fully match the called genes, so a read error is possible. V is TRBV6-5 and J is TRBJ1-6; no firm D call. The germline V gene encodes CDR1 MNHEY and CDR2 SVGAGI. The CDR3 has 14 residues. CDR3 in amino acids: CASSSNGPVNPPHF. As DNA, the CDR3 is TGTGCCAGCAGCTCCAACGGTCCTGTCAATCCCCCCCACTTT.

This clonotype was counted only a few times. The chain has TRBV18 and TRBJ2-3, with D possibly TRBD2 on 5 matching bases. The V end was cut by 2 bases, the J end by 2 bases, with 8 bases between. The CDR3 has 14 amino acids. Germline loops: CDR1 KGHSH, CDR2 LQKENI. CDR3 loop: CASSPSRDTDTQYF. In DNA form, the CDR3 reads TGTGCCAGCTCACCAAGCCGGGACACAGATACGCAGTATTTT.

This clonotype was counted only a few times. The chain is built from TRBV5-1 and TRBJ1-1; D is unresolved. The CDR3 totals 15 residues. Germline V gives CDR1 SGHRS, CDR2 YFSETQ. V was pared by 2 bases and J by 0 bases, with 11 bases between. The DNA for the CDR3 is TGCGCCAGCAGCTTTTACGACGGATTGAACACTGAAGCTTTCTTT. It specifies CASSFYDGLNTEAFF.

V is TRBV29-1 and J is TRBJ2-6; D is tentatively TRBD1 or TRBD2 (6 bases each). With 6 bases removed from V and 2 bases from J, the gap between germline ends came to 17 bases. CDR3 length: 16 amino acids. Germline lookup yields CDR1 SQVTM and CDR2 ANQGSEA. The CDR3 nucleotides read TGCAGCGTCCCGCCGTGGGGGGACACTGGGGCCAACGTCCTGACTTTC. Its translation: CSVPPWGDTGANVLTF.

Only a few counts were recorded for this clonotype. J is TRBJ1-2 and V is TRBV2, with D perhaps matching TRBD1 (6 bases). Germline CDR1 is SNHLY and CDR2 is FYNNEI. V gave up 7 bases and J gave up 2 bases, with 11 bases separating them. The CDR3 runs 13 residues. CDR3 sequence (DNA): TGTGCCAGCAACGGACAGTCGAACTATGGCTACACCTTC. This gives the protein CASNGQSNYGYTF.

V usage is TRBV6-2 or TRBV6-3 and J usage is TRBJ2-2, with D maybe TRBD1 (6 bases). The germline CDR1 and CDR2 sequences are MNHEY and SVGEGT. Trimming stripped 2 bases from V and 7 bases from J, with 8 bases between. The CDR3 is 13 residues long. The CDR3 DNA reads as TGTGCCAGCAGTTACGCAGGGGTCGGGGAGCTGTTTTTT. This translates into CASSYAGVGELFF.

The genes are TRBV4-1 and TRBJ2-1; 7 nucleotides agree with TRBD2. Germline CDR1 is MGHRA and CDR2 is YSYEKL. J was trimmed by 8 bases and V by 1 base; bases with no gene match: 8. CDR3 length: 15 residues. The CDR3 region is CASSQVGLTADEQFF. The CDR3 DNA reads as TGCGCCAGCAGCCAAGTGGGACTAACGGCCGATGAGCAGTTCTTC.

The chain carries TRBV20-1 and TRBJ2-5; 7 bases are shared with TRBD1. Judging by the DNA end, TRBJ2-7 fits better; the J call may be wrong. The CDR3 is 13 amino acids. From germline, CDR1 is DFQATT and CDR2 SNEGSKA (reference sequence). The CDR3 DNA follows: TGCAGTGCAACGACCTCGGGACAGCACGAGCAGTACTTC. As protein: CSATTSGQHEQYF.

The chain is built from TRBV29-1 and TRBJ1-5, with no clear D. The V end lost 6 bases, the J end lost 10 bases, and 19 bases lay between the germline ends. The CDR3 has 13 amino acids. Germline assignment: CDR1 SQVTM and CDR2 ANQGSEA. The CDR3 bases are TGCAGCGTCCTTGAGGATTCGGGGAACCCCCAGCATTTT. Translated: CSVLEDSGNPQHF.

As DNA, the CDR3 is TGTGCCAGCAGGGATACAGGGCAAGCTAACTATGGCTACACCTTC. Protein: CASRDTGQANYGYTF. The rearrangement links TRBV7-3 to TRBJ1-2; a weak D match, TRBD1 (6 bases). Germline V gene data show CDR1 as SGHTA and CDR2 as FQGTGA. V was clipped by 6 bases and J by 0 bases, with 14 bases between them. The CDR3 runs to 15 residues. The whole variable domain, remainder taken from reference TRBV7-3 and TRBJ1-2, is GAGVSQTPSNKVTEKGKYVELRCDPISGHTALYWYRQSLGQGPEFLIYFQGTGAADDSGLPNDRFFAVRPEGSVSTLKIQRTERGDSAVYLCASRDTGQANYGYTFGSGTRLTVV.

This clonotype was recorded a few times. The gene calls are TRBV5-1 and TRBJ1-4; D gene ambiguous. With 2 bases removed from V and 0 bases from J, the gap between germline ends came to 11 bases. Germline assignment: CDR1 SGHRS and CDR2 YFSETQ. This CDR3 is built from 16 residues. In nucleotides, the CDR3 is TGCGCCAGCAGCTTCCTAGGACGTACAACTAATGAAAAACTGTTTTTT. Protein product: CASSFLGRTTNEKLFF.

The CDR3 reads CASNGRSIQETQFF. The CDR3 region has the DNA TGTGCCAGCAACGGCAGATCAATCCAAGAGACCCAGTTCTTC. The chain carries TRBV5-4 and TRBJ2-5; D gene uncertain. TRBJ2-1 matches the DNA end more closely, so the J call is doubtful. The CDR3 has 14 residues. Germline assignment: CDR1 SGHNT and CDR2 YYREEE (reference sequence).

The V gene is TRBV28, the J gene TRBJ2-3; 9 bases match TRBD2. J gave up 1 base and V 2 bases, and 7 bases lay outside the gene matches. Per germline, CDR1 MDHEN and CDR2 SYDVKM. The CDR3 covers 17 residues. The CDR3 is CASSLLSGGAGTDTQYF. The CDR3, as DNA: TGTGCCAGCAGTTTACTTAGCGGGGGTGCTGGCACAGATACGCAGTATTTT.

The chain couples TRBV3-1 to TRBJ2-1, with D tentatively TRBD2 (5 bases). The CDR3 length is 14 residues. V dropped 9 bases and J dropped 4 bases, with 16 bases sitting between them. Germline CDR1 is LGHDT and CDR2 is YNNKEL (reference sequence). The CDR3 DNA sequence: TGTGCCAGACTACCCGGGGTTTTATACAATGAGCAGTTCTTC. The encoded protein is CARLPGVLYNEQFF.

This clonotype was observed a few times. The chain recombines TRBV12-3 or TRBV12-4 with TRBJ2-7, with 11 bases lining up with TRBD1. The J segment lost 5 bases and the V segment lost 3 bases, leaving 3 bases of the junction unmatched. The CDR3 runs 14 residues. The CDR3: CASSFGDRGNEQYF. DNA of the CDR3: TGTGCCAGCAGTTTCGGGGACAGGGGGAACGAGCAGTACTTC.

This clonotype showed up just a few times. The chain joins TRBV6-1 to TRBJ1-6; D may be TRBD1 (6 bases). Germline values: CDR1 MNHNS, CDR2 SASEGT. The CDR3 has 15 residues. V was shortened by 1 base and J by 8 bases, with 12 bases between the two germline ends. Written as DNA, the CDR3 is TGTGCCAGCAGTGAAGGTCGAGGGGGGGATTCACCCCTCCACTTT. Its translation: CASSEGRGGDSPLHF.

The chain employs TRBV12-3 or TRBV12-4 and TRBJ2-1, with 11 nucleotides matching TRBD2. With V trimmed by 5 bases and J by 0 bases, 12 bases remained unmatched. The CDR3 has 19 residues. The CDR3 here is CASSPIHGTSGSSYNEQFF. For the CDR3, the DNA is TGTGCCAGCAGTCCGATTCACGGGACTAGCGGCAGCTCCTACAATGAGCAGTTCTTC.

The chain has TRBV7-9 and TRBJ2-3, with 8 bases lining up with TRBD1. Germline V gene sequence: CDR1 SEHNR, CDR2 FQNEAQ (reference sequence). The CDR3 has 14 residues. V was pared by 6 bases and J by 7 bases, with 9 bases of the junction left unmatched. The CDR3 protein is CASSLVRQGHTQYF. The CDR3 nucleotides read TGTGCCAGCAGTCTCGTGAGACAGGGGCATACGCAGTATTTT.

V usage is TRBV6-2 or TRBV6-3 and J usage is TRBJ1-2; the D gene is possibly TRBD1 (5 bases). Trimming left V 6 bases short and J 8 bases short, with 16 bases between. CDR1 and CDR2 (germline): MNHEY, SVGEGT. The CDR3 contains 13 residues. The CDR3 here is CASSQSSQGGYTF. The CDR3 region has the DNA TGTGCCAGCAGCCAAAGCTCCCAGGGCGGCTACACCTTC.

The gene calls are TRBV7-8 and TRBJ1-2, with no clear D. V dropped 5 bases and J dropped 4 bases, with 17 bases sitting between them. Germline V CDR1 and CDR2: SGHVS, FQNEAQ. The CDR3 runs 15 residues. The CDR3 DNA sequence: TGTGCCAGCAGCCCCACTGACGGGAAAGGCTATGGCTACACCTTC. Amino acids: CASSPTDGKGYGYTF.

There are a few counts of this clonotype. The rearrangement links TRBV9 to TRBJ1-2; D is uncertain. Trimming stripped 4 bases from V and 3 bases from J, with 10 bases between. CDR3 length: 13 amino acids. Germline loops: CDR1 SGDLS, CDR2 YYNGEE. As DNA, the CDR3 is TGTGCCAGCAGCCTAAACAGCCACTATGGCTACACCTTC. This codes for CASSLNSHYGYTF. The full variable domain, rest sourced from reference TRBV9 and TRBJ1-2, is DSGVTQTPKHLITATGQRVTLRCSPRSGDLSVYWYQQSLDQGLQFLIQYYNGEERAKGNILERFSAQQFPDLHSELNLSSLELGDSALYFCASSLNSHYGYTFGSGTRLTVV.

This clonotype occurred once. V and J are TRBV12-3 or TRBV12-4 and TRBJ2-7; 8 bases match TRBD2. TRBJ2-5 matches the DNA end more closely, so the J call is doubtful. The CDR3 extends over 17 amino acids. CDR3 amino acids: CASSPQPGLVGKETQYF. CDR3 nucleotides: TGTGCCAGCAGTCCCCAACCGGGACTAGTGGGGAAAGAGACCCAGTACTTC.

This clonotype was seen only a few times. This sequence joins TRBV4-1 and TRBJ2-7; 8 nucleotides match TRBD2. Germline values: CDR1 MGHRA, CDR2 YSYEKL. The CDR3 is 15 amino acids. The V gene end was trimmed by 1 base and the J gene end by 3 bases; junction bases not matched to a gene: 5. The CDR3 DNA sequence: TGCGCCAGCAGCCAAGCGGGGGGGGACCACTACGAGCAGTACTTC. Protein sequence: CASSQAGGDHYEQYF.

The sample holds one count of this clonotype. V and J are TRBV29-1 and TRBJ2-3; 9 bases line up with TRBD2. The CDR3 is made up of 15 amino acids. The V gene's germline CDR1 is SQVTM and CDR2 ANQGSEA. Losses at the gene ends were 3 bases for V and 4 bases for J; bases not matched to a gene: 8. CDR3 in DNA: TGCAGCGTTGACTTAGCGGGGGATATGGCAGATACGCAGTATTTT. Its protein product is CSVDLAGDMADTQYF.